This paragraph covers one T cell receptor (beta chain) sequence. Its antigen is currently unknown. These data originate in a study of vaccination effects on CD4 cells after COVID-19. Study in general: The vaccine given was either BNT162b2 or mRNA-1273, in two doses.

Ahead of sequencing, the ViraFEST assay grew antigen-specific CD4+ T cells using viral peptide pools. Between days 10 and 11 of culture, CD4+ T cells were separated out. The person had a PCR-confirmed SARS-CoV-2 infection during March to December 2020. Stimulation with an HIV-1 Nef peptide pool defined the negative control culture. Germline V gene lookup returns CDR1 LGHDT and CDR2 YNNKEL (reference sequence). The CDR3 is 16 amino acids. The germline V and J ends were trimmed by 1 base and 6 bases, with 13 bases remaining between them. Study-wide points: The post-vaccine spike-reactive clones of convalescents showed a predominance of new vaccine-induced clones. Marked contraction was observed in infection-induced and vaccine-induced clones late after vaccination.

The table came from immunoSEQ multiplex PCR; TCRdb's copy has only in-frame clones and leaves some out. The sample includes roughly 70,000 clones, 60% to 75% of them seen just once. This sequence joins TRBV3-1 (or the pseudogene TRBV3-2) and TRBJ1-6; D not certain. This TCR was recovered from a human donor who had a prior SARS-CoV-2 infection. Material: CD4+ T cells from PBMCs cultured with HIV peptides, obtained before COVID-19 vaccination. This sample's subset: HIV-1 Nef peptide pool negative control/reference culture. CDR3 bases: TGTGCCAGCAGCCAAGGATTCCGGGAGTTTAATTCACCCCTCCACTTT. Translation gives CASSQGFREFNSPLHF.